The 26 T cell receptor beta chains below come from one sample, sequenced in a study of blood T cell repertoires in COVID-19. The repertoire was sequenced with immunoSEQ multiplex PCR; TCRdb's copy has only in-frame clones and lacks some. The data hold some 80,000 clones, with roughly 85% observed a single time. Source material: peripheral blood. All receptors come from a man in his 60s with COVID-19, enrolled during active disease.

The chain couples TRBV6-5 to TRBJ1-5; 11 nucleotides agree with TRBD1. Germline values: CDR1 MNHEY, CDR2 SVGAGI. The CDR3 is made up of 15 amino acids. Germline trimming cut 6 bases from V and 7 bases from J; bases unmatched to any gene: 8. For the CDR3, the DNA is TGTGCCAGCAGGCGGACAGGGGGCGAAAACCAGCCCCAGCATTTT. It yields the protein CASRRTGGENQPQHF.

This clone was detected a few times. CDR3 sequence: CASSPMGLVHPTDTQYF. CDR3 nucleotides: TGCGCCAGCAGCCCGATGGGACTAGTTCATCCCACAGATACGCAGTATTTT. The J gene is TRBJ2-3, the V gene TRBV4-1, with 8 bases that match TRBD2. This CDR3 has 17 amino acids. Germline values: CDR1 MGHRA, CDR2 YSYEKL. J lost 2 bases, V lost 4 bases, and 11 bases had no gene match.

This chain joins TRBV7-9 and TRBJ1-4; D unclear. The CDR3 consists of 16 residues. Germline V gene lookup returns CDR1 SEHNR and CDR2 FQNEAQ (reference sequence). Trimming pared 1 base from V and 7 bases from J, leaving 16 bases between. CDR3 in DNA: TGTGCCAGCAGCTTAGGCCTCGGGGTGGAAGGTGAAAAACTGTTTTTT. This encodes CASSLGLGVEGEKLFF.

In this sample, this clone turned up a few times. The CDR3 here is CASRGGGVRSEQYF. CDR3 DNA sequence: TGTGCCAGCCGAGGCGGAGGGGTACGGTCCGAGCAGTACTTC. J is TRBJ2-7 and V is TRBV6-5; D may be TRBD2 (6 bases). CDR3 length: 14 amino acids. Trimming took off 8 bases at V and 6 bases at J, with 20 bases between the two ends. CDR1 and CDR2 (germline): MNHEY, SVGAGI.

J is TRBJ1-4 and V is TRBV2, with a possible D match to TRBD1 (6 bases). The CDR3 covers 16 residues. Germline lookup yields CDR1 SNHLY and CDR2 FYNNEI. V was pared by 2 bases and J by 0 bases, with 10 bases between. CDR3 residues: CASSEQGTATNEKLFF. CDR3 bases: TGTGCCAGCAGTGAACAGGGGACGGCAACTAATGAAAAACTGTTTTTT.

This sequence joins TRBV28 and TRBJ1-5, with D perhaps TRBD1 (5 bases). The CDR3 sequence is 15 residues long. Trimming pared 2 bases from V and 1 base from J, leaving 9 bases between. The germline gives CDR1 MDHEN, CDR2 SYDVKM. The CDR3: CASSLAGGSNQPQHF. DNA of the CDR3: TGTGCCAGCAGTTTAGCGGGGGGGAGCAATCAGCCCCAGCATTTT.

The chain links TRBV5-5 to TRBJ1-1; D perhaps matches TRBD1 (6 bases). Trimming shortened V by 0 bases and J by 1 base, and 7 bases separated the two germline ends. Germline V lookup: CDR1 SGHKS, CDR2 YYEKEE (reference sequence). The CDR3 has 14 amino acids. For the CDR3, the DNA is TGTGCCAGCAGCTTGGGGGGGCGGAACACTGAAGCTTTCTTT. Its translation is CASSLGGRNTEAFF.

The rearrangement uses TRBV5-1 and TRBJ1-2; D may be TRBD1 (6 bases). Per germline, CDR1 SGHRS and CDR2 YFSETQ. V lost 5 bases to trimming and J lost 1 base, with 15 bases between them. The CDR3 extends over 15 amino acids. DNA for the CDR3: TGCGCCAGCAGTGCCGGGACAACCCTTAACTATGGCTACACCTTC. Protein sequence: CASSAGTTLNYGYTF.

This rearrangement joins TRBV15 to TRBJ1-3; D may be TRBD1 (6 bases). Trimming pared 7 bases from V and 1 base from J, leaving 11 bases between. This CDR3 spans 14 amino acids. From germline, CDR1 is LNHNV and CDR2 YYDKDF (reference sequence). CDR3 DNA: TGTGCCACCACCCAGAGGGGGTCTGGAAACACCATATATTTT. Its protein product is CATTQRGSGNTIYF. The full variable domain, its missing parts supplied by reference TRBV15 and TRBJ1-3, is DAMVIQNPRYQVTQFGKPVTLSCSQTLNHNVMYWYQQKSSQAPKLLFHYYDKDFNNEADTPDNFQSRRPNTSFCFLDIRSPGLGDTAMYLCATTQRGSGNTIYFGEGSWLTVV.

The chain has TRBV27 and TRBJ2-2, with TRBD1 matching 10 bases. Germline CDR1 and CDR2: MNHEY and SMNVEV (reference sequence). The length of the CDR3 is 16 residues. V was pared by 2 bases and J by 7 bases, with 7 bases of the junction left unmatched. The CDR3 nucleotides read TGTGCCAGCAGTTTAGTGACAGGGGGCAGCGGCGGGGAGCTGTTTTTT. Translation: CASSLVTGGSGGELFF.

The chain is built from TRBV18 and TRBJ2-7; 7 bases are shared with TRBD2. The CDR3 is 14 amino acids. CDR1 and CDR2 from the germline V gene are KGHSH and LQKENI. Germline trimming cut 4 bases from V and 3 bases from J; bases unmatched to any gene: 6. The CDR3 DNA is TGTGCCAGCTCACTGATGCGCGGGGGCTACGAGCAGTACTTC. Amino acids: CASSLMRGGYEQYF.

This sequence joins TRBV19 and TRBJ1-1; 7 positions match TRBD1. The CDR3 covers 15 residues. Germline V gives CDR1 LNHDA, CDR2 SQIVND (reference sequence). V shed 11 bases and J 2 bases; nucleotides not matched to a gene: 14. The CDR3 sequence is CACKDRVLVNTEAFF. Here the CDR3 DNA reads TGTGCCTGCAAAGACAGGGTCTTAGTTAACACTGAAGCTTTCTTT.

The chain links TRBV7-9 to TRBJ2-5; no clear D. Germline lookup yields CDR1 SEHNR and CDR2 FQNEAQ (reference sequence). The ends were cut back, 5 bases at V and 2 bases at J, with 12 bases in the middle. The CDR3 totals 14 residues. CDR3 in amino acids: CASSQTQFQETQYF. The CDR3 coding sequence is TGTGCCAGCAGCCAGACACAATTTCAAGAGACCCAGTACTTC. The whole variable domain, remainder taken from reference TRBV7-9 and TRBJ2-5, is DTGVSQNPRHKITKRGQNVTFRCDPISEHNRLYWYRQTLGQGPEFLTYFQNEAQLEKSRLLSDRFSAERPKGSFSTLEIQRTEQGDSAMYLCASSQTQFQETQYFGPGTRLLVL.

This chain joins TRBV2 and TRBJ1-2; weak D call: TRBD1 (5 bases). The CDR3 spans 13 residues. CDR1 is SNHLY, CDR2 FYNNEI, per germline. V lost 7 bases, J lost 10 bases, and 19 bases lay in between. The CDR3 region is CASTKEIDSNYTF. The CDR3 DNA reads TGTGCCAGCACCAAAGAAATAGACAGTAACTACACCTTC.

J is TRBJ2-7 and V is TRBV12-3 or TRBV12-4, with TRBD1 identical over 8 bases. The CDR3 has 13 residues. J was trimmed by 4 bases and V by 8 bases; bases with no gene match: 7. This CDR3 is CASADRVLYEQYF. The CDR3 DNA reads as TGTGCCAGCGCGGACAGGGTCTTATACGAGCAGTACTTC.

This clone was counted a few times. A junction boundary mismatches the germline segment, possibly from a read error. The chain links TRBV28 to TRBJ2-1, with TRBD2 matching over 10 bases. The CDR3 has 12 residues. Germline assignment: CDR1 MDHEN and CDR2 SYDVKM. The CDR3 reads CASTSLGTSEVF. CDR3 nucleotide sequence: TGTGCCAGCACTTCTCTGGGGACTAGCGAAGTCTTC.

The chain combines TRBV7-3 with TRBJ2-6; D perhaps matches TRBD2 (5 bases). The ends were cut back, 5 bases at V and 5 bases at J, with 13 bases in the middle. This CDR3 contains 15 residues. CDR1 is SGHTA, CDR2 FQGTGA, per germline. As DNA, the CDR3 is TGTGCCAGCAGCCCCCGGGGTGCTAGGGCCAACGTCCTGACTTTC. As protein: CASSPRGARANVLTF.

The V gene is TRBV6-2 or TRBV6-3, the J gene TRBJ1-2; possible D gene TRBD1, 6 bases. The germline CDR1 and CDR2 sequences are MNHEY and SVGEGT. The ends were cut back, 0 bases at V and 0 bases at J, with 23 bases in the middle. The CDR3 runs 20 residues. CDR3 amino acids: CASSYSGGLYGTSPNYGYTF. The CDR3 bases are TGTGCCAGCAGTTACTCGGGTGGTCTCTACGGGACAAGCCCTAACTATGGCTACACCTTC.

The chain is built from TRBV7-9 and TRBJ2-3; 14 nucleotides align to TRBD2. CDR1 and CDR2 (germline): SEHNR, FQNEAQ (reference sequence). V was clipped by 6 bases and J by 5 bases; unmatched bases: 4. The CDR3 is 15 amino acids. The CDR3 loop is CASSRLAGGEDTQYF. CDR3 coding DNA: TGTGCCAGCAGTCGACTAGCGGGAGGGGAAGATACGCAGTATTTT.

This clone showed up just a few times. The chain uses TRBV5-1 and TRBJ2-2; 10 bases are a match to TRBD2. The germline CDR1 and CDR2 sequences are SGHRS and YFSETQ. Trimming removed 0 bases from V and 1 base from J; junction bases left unmatched: 3. CDR3 size: 17 residues. The CDR3 nucleotides are TGCGCCAGCAGCTTGGTGGCTAGCGGGGGGAACACCGGGGAGCTGTTTTTT. Encoded protein: CASSLVASGGNTGELFF.

This clone was seen a few times. This chain uses TRBV6-5 with TRBJ2-1; TRBD1 matches at 10 bases. Trimming took 5 bases from V and 8 from J; bases not matched to a gene: 9. The length of the CDR3 is 15 residues. The germline V gene encodes CDR1 MNHEY and CDR2 SVGAGI. The CDR3 protein is CASSHRQGAVDEQFF. DNA for the CDR3: TGTGCCAGCAGTCATCGACAGGGGGCTGTGGATGAGCAGTTCTTC.

V is TRBV7-2 and J is TRBJ2-7; unclear D gene. CDR1 and CDR2 (germline): SGHTA, FQGNSA. The V end was cut by 2 bases, the J end by 0 bases, with 8 bases between. This CDR3 is 14 amino acids long. This CDR3 is CASSLSVTSYEQYF. The CDR3, as DNA: TGTGCCAGCAGCTTATCGGTCACCTCCTACGAGCAGTACTTC.

The J gene is TRBJ1-2, the V gene TRBV28; the match to TRBD1 covers 8 bases. V dropped 2 bases and J dropped 11; count of bases not matched to a gene: 10. Germline V gene sequence: CDR1 MDHEN, CDR2 SYDVKM. The CDR3 has 14 amino acids. The CDR3 sequence: CASSLVDRAMWYTF. The CDR3 region has the DNA TGTGCCAGCAGTTTAGTGGACAGGGCTATGTGGTACACCTTC.

The V and J genes are TRBV9 and TRBJ1-1, with D possibly TRBD1 on 6 matching bases. Germline CDR1 reads SGDLS; CDR2 reads YYNGEE. The CDR3 consists of 15 residues. Trimming stripped 4 bases from V and 6 bases from J, with 19 bases between. Written as DNA, the CDR3 is TGTGCCAGCAGCCCACAACAGGGAGGGTTGGCTGAAGCTTTCTTT. Amino acids: CASSPQQGGLAEAFF. The variable domain in full, completed from reference TRBV9 and TRBJ1-1, reads DSGVTQTPKHLITATGQRVTLRCSPRSGDLSVYWYQQSLDQGLQFLIQYYNGEERAKGNILERFSAQQFPDLHSELNLSSLELGDSALYFCASSPQQGGLAEAFFGQGTRLTVV.

J is TRBJ2-2 and V is TRBV19; 7 bases align to TRBD1. The junction had 7 bases not matched to a gene; V was cut back by 5 bases and J by 1 base. Per the germline V gene, CDR1 is LNHDA and CDR2 is SQIVND (reference sequence). The CDR3 is made up of 16 amino acids. Here the CDR3 reads CASSFRTGLNTGELFF. The CDR3 DNA reads as TGTGCCAGTAGTTTTCGGACAGGACTGAACACCGGGGAGCTGTTTTTT. The full variable domain, rest sourced from reference TRBV19 and TRBJ2-2, is DGGITQSPKYLFRKEGQNVTLSCEQNLNHDAMYWYRQDPGQGLRLIYYSQIVNDFQKGDIAEGYSVSREKKESFPLTVTSAQKNPTAFYLCASSFRTGLNTGELFFGEGSRLTVL.

The chain carries TRBV7-2 and TRBJ2-7; TRBD1 is a possible D gene (6 bases). The CDR3 has 15 residues. The germline CDR1 and CDR2 sequences are SGHTA and FQGNSA. V was pared by 6 bases and J by 1 base, with 16 bases between. The CDR3 nucleotides read TGTGCCAGCAGAAGCGGACAGACCGCATCCTACGAGCAGTACTTC. Amino acid sequence: CASRSGQTASYEQYF.